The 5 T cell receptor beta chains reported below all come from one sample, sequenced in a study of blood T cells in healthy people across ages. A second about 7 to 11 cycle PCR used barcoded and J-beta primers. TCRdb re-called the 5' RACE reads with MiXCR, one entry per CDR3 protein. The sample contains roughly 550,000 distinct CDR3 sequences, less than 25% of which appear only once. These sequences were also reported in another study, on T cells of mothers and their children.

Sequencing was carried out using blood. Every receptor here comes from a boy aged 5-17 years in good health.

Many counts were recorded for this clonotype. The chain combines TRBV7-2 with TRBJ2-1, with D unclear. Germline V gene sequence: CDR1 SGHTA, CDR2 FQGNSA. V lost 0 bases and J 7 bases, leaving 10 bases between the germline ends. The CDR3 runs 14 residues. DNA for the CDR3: TGTGCCAGCAGCTTAGCGGACCGTGGGAATGAGCAGTTCTTC. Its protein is CASSLADRGNEQFF.

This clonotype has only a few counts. Here the CDR3 reads CASSTLGLQFF. CDR3 nucleotides: TGTGCCAGCAGTACCCTGGGATTACAGTTCTTC. The rearrangement links TRBV27 to TRBJ2-1; D remains unclear. CDR1 is MNHEY, CDR2 SMNVEV, per germline (reference sequence). Trimming took 5 bases from V and 13 from J, leaving 12 bases between them. This CDR3 has 11 residues.

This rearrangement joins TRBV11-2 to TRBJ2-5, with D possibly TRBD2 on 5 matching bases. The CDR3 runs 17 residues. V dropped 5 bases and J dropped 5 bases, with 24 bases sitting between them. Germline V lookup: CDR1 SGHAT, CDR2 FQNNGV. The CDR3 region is CASSPDYLTLGVETQYF. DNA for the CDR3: TGTGCCAGCAGCCCAGACTACCTAACCTTGGGTGTGGAGACCCAGTACTTC.

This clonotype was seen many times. This CDR3 reads CASSQDWADRGYEQYF. In DNA, the CDR3 is TGCGCCAGCAGCCAAGATTGGGCGGACAGGGGCTACGAGCAGTACTTC. This chain links TRBV4-3 with TRBJ2-1; TRBD1 aligns across 9 bases. The J call is in doubt because the DNA end fits TRBJ2-7 better. This CDR3 has 16 amino acids. CDR1 and CDR2 (germline): LGHNA, YSLEER.

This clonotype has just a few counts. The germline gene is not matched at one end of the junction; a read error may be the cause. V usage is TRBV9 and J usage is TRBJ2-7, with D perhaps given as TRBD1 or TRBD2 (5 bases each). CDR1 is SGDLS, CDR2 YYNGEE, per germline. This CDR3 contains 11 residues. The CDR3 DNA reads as TGTGCCAGCAGTCCCAAGATCCGGGGCGAATTC. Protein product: CASSPKIRGEF.